Listed here are 6 T cell receptor beta chains from one sample, sequenced in a study of CD8+CD57+ T cells in acquired aplastic anemia. The study profiled TCR beta VDJ and CDR3 using genomic DNA as template. TCRdb fed the reads into MiXCR, producing one record per CDR3 protein. The table records 300,000 or so distinct CDR3 sequences, 45% to 70% of them present only once. What was sequenced was sorted CD4+, CD8+, or CD8+CD57+ T cells (not recorded which) from PBMCs. The receptor set was obtained from a human donor with severe aplastic anemia or a healthy control (not recorded which).

This clonotype was seen ten or more times. This rearrangement joins TRBV9 to TRBJ1-2, with 7 bases fitting TRBD1. The V gene end was trimmed by 3 bases and the J gene end by 4 bases; junction bases not matched to a gene: 6. Germline values: CDR1 SGDLS, CDR2 YYNGEE. The CDR3 extends over 14 amino acids. The CDR3 DNA is TGTGCCAGCAGCGGACCGGGACAGCTCTATGGCTACACCTTC. This codes for CASSGPGQLYGYTF.

This clonotype was counted at least ten times. The chain uses TRBV5-1 and TRBJ2-7, with 9 bases aligning to TRBD2. Looked up from germline, CDR1 is SGHRS and CDR2 is YFSETQ. The CDR3 has 17 residues. Trimming took 0 bases from V and 3 from J; bases not matched to a gene: 10. As DNA, the CDR3 is TGCGCCAGCAGCTTGGGACGGGGACTAGCTAAAAACTACGAGCAGTACTTC. The encoded protein is CASSLGRGLAKNYEQYF.

The V and J genes are TRBV6-1 and TRBJ2-5; 14 positions agree with TRBD2. CDR1 and CDR2 (germline): MNHNS, SASEGT. The CDR3 totals 14 residues. The V and J ends lost 6 bases and 6 bases, in that order; junction bases with no gene match: 3. The CDR3 is CASSGLAGGQTQYF. The CDR3 DNA follows: TGTGCCAGCAGCGGACTAGCGGGGGGTCAGACCCAGTACTTC.

V gene TRBV20-1 combines with J gene TRBJ1-1; no definite D call. CDR1 is DFQATT, CDR2 SNEGSKA, per germline (reference sequence). There are 13 residues in the CDR3. V lost 0 bases and J lost 5, with 10 bases in between. Here the CDR3 reads CSARDTVGTEAFF. Written as DNA, the CDR3 is TGCAGTGCTAGAGATACGGTTGGGACTGAAGCTTTCTTT.

The rearrangement joins TRBV24-1 to TRBJ1-2; D remains unclear. This CDR3 spans 14 amino acids. V shed 4 bases and J shed 4 bases, with 12 bases lying between them. From germline, CDR1 is KGHDR and CDR2 SFDVKD. CDR3 region: CATSETEAGYGYTF. For the CDR3, the DNA is TGTGCCACCAGTGAGACCGAGGCTGGCTATGGCTACACCTTC.

This clonotype showed up just a few times. J is TRBJ2-7 and V is TRBV7-6; D remains ambiguous. This CDR3 is 13 amino acids long. The germline V gene has CDR1 SGHVS and CDR2 FNYEAQ. V was pared by 1 base and J by 0 bases, with 4 bases between. CDR3 protein: CASSLGASYEQYF. CDR3 in DNA: TGTGCCAGCAGCTTAGGAGCCTCCTACGAGCAGTACTTC.